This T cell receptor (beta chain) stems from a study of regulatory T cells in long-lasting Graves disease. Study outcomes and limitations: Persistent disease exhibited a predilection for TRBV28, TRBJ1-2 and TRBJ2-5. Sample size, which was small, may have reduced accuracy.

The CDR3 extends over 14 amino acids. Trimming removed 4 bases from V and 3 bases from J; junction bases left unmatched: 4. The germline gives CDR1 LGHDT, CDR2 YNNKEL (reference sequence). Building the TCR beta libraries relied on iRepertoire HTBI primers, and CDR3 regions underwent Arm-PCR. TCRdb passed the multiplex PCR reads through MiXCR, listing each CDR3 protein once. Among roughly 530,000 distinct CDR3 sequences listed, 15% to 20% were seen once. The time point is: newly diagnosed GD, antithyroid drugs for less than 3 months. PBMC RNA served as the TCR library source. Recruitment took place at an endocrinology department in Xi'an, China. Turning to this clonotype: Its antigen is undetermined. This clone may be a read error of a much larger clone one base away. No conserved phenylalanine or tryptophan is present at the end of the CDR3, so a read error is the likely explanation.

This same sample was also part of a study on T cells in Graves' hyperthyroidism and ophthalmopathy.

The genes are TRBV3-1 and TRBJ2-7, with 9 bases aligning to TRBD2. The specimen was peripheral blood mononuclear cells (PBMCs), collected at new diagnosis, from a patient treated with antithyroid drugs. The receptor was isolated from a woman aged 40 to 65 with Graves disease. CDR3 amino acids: CASSPSGAIYEQYY. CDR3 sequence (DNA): TGTGCCAGCAGCCCTAGCGGGGCGATCTACGAGCAGTACTAC.